Below, 3 T cell receptor beta chains from the same sample are listed, as sequenced in a study of early T cells in non-severe SARS-CoV-2 infection. TCRdb fed the 5' RACE reads into MiXCR, producing one record per CDR3 protein. Among tens of thousands of distinct CDR3 sequences, 8% to 10% were seen once, and the ten largest hold around 12%. The sample was whole blood. These receptor sequences come from an adult who was a healthcare worker with PCR-confirmed SARS-CoV-2 infection or an uninfected control (not recorded which).

The chain is built from TRBV6-2 or TRBV6-3 and TRBJ2-1; 11 nucleotides align to TRBD2. The germline gives CDR1 MNHEY, CDR2 SVGEGT. This CDR3 spans 17 amino acids. The J segment lost 2 bases and the V segment lost 2 bases, leaving 5 bases of the junction unmatched. CDR3 sequence (DNA): TGTGCCAGCAGTTACCCCTTAGCGGGGGGGCCCTACAATGAGCAGTTCTTC. Encoded protein: CASSYPLAGGPYNEQFF.

This clonotype has at least ten counts. The chain is built from TRBV20-1 and TRBJ1-1; a weak D match, TRBD1 (5 bases). CDR3 length equals 16 residues. V was clipped by 0 bases and J by 4 bases, with 18 bases between them. Germline CDR1 reads DFQATT; CDR2 reads SNEGSKA (reference sequence). In DNA, the CDR3 is TGCAGTGCTAGAGACGTACGAACCCAGGGAGGCACTGAAGCTTTCTTT. Its protein is CSARDVRTQGGTEAFF.

In this sample, this clonotype turned up a few times. The V call is TRBV6-6, the J call TRBJ2-4, with D maybe TRBD2 (5 bases). V was pared by 0 bases and J by 16 bases, with 13 bases between. Germline lookup yields CDR1 MNHNY and CDR2 SVGAGI (reference sequence). This CDR3 is built from 12 residues. The CDR3 DNA is TGTGCCAGCAGTTACTCGATTGATGAGGGTTACTTC. Translation: CASSYSIDEGYF.